The rows below give T cell receptor beta chains drawn from one sample of a study of CD4 T cells in relation to SARS-CoV-2 and coronaviruses. Their recognized antigens are unknown. Only in-frame clones appear in the TCRdb table, and some are missing; sequencing was by immunoSEQ multiplex PCR. The repertoire consists of around 23,000 clones, with less than 75% occurring once and the leading ten covering around 18%. Specimen: CD4+ T cells from PBMCs, cultured in vitro. The receptor set was obtained from a human donor in good health. CDR3s include the opening cysteine and the closing phenylalanine or tryptophan. A D gene is named only where the DNA matches it firmly. Rows may omit the clone size; those that give it use once, few, many or a size class.

D: -; size: -; V: TRBV5-6; J: TRBJ2-1; length: 16; CDR3: CASTLSGPLIYNEQFF
D: TRBD1; size: -; V: TRBV6-2/TRBV6-3; J: TRBJ1-4; length: 16; CDR3: CASSADRGGTNEKLFF
D: -; size: -; V: TRBV3-1/TRBV3-2; J: TRBJ2-1; length: 15; CDR3: CASSQAGTTYNEQFF
D: -; size: -; V: TRBV30; J: TRBJ1-2; length: 12; CDR3: CAWSPQHGQCTF
D: -; size: -; V: TRBV21-1; J: TRBJ2-1; length: 17; CDR3: CASSKGGAGGGYNEQFF
D: -; size: once; V: TRBV12-3/TRBV12-4; J: TRBJ1-1; length: 13; CDR3: CASSLPGYGEAFF
D: -; size: -; V: TRBV9; J: TRBJ2-1; length: 13; CDR3: CASSLLSGYEQFF
D: TRBD2; size: few; V: TRBV6-4; J: TRBJ2-1; length: 15; CDR3: CASSELAGGGNEQFF
D: TRBD2; size: -; V: TRBV3-1/TRBV3-2; J: TRBJ2-1; length: 13; CDR3: CASKLATNNEQFF
D: -; size: few; V: TRBV2; J: TRBJ2-5; length: 11; CDR3: CASRGPETQYF
D: -; size: -; V: TRBV19; J: TRBJ2-2; length: 14; CDR3: CASSIFWETGELFF
D: -; size: -; V: TRBV18; J: TRBJ2-3; length: 15; CDR3: CASSPRTGNADTQYF
D: -; size: once; V: TRBV3-1/TRBV3-2; J: TRBJ2-4; length: 18; CDR3: CASSQDRSGKVGLNIQYF
D: -; size: -; V: TRBV15; J: TRBJ2-1; length: 16; CDR3: CATSRDRAAKGNEQFF
D: TRBD2; size: -; V: TRBV7-9; J: TRBJ2-7; length: 15; CDR3: CASRWTSGSLGEQYF
D: -; size: once; V: TRBV19; J: TRBJ1-1; length: 13; CDR3: CASSIQVQAEAFF
D: -; size: few; V: TRBV19; J: TRBJ1-5; length: 16; CDR3: CASSIAVGGPNQPQHF
D: TRBD2; size: -; V: TRBV3-1/TRBV3-2; J: TRBJ2-3; length: 17; CDR3: CASSAGLAGPSTDTQYF
D: -; size: -; V: TRBV30; J: TRBJ1-2; length: 13; CDR3: CAWRGDTEMSYTF
D: TRBD1; size: -; V: TRBV9; J: TRBJ2-7; length: 17; CDR3: CASSVAELGQIPYEQYF
D: TRBD1; size: -; V: TRBV5-1; J: TRBJ2-7; length: 14; CDR3: CASSRGQGVDEQYF
D: -; size: -; V: TRBV27; J: TRBJ2-6; length: 15; CDR3: CASREGGPGANVLTF
D: -; size: -; V: TRBV10-2; J: TRBJ1-2; length: 15; CDR3: CASRSGQTYVYGYTF
D: -; size: -; V: TRBV30; J: TRBJ1-5; length: 14; CDR3: CAWSFDYSNQPQHF
D: -; size: -; V: TRBV3-1/TRBV3-2; J: TRBJ1-5; length: 12; CDR3: CASSHLDQPQHF
D: TRBD2; size: once; V: TRBV2; J: TRBJ2-1; length: 16; CDR3: CASSGFGGSSYNEQFF
D: -; size: -; V: TRBV7-3; J: TRBJ2-2; length: 15; CDR3: CASSLQREWNGELFF
D: TRBD2; size: -; V: TRBV9; J: TRBJ2-1; length: 18; CDR3: CASSGPTVGLAGSNEQFF
D: TRBD1; size: -; V: TRBV19; J: TRBJ1-5; length: 14; CDR3: CASRGQGVYQPQHF
D: -; size: -; V: TRBV6-4; J: TRBJ2-1; length: 16; CDR3: CASSDSMESSYNEQFF
D: -; size: few; V: TRBV19; J: TRBJ1-1; length: 15; CDR3: CASSIGGLLNTEAFF
D: -; size: -; V: TRBV18; J: TRBJ2-7; length: 18; CDR3: CASSPGLRLSAKLYEQYF
D: -; size: few; V: TRBV19; J: TRBJ1-5; length: 16; CDR3: CASSVTWGPGNQPQHF
D: -; size: -; V: TRBV18; J: TRBJ1-3; length: 16; CDR3: CASSPGFEDSGNTIYF
D: -; size: -; V: TRBV6-5; J: TRBJ1-6; length: 14; CDR3: CASSRQAVDSPLHF
D: -; size: -; V: TRBV5-1; J: TRBJ2-6; length: 14; CDR3: CASSLNNGANVLTF
D: -; size: -; V: TRBV18; J: TRBJ2-1; length: 12; CDR3: CASSLDYNEQFF